This T cell receptor (beta chain) was observed in a study of CD8 T cells in ankylosing spondylitis. TCRdb recomputed calls from the 5' RACE reads with MiXCR, one row per CDR3 protein. Found here are 250,000 to 350,000 distinct CDR3 sequences, roughly 20% of them singletons; the top ten hold 3.5%. The V gene lost 4 bases and the J gene lost 7 bases, with 14 bases spanning the gap. From germline, CDR1 is SGDLS and CDR2 YYNGEE. The CDR3 extends over 13 amino acids. The sample holds many counts of this clonotype. Sequencing was performed on blood, either unsorted or a sorted T cell fraction (not recorded which). This TCR came from a female donor with ankylosing spondylitis or in good health (not recorded which). The chain uses TRBV9 and TRBJ1-1; D unresolved. The CDR3 sequence is CASSLFPEGEAFF. CDR3 DNA: TGTGCCAGCAGCCTGTTCCCTGAGGGTGAAGCTTTCTTT.